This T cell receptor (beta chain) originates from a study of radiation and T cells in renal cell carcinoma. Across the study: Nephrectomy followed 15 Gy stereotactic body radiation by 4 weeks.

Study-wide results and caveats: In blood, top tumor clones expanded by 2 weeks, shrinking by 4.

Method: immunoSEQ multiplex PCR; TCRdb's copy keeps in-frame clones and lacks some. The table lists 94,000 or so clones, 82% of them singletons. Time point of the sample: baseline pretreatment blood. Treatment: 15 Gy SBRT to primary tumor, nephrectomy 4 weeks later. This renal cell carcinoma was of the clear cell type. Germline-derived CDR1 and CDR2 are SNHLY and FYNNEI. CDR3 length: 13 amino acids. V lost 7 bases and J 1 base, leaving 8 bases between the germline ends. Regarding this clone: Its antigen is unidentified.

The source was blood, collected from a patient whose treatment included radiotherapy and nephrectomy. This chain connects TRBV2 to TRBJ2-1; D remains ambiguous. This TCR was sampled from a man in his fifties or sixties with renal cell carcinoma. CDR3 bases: TGTGCCAGCAAAGGCCTATCCTACAATGAGCAGTTCTTC. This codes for CASKGLSYNEQFF.